The rows below give T cell receptor beta chains drawn from one sample of a study of a mutant IDH1 vaccine in newly diagnosed glioma. Some clones are missing from TCRdb's copy, which holds only in-frame ones; the method was immunoSEQ multiplex PCR. The data contain 70,000 to 100,000 clones, roughly 90% of them seen just once; the ten biggest clones take up under 0.7%. Antigen specificity for these receptors is unknown. Sequencing was performed on PBMCs, taken from a glioma patient whose treatment included an IDH1 peptide vaccine. The receptors originated from a woman aged 50 to 65 with glioma. CDR3s include the opening cysteine and the closing phenylalanine or tryptophan.

j_gene,v_gene,CDR3aa
TRBJ1-6,TRBV11-2,CASSREMSSYNSPLHF
TRBJ2-5,TRBV10-3,CAISGGNQETQYF
TRBJ1-2,TRBV9,CASTAGGPYGYTF
TRBJ2-3,TRBV6-1,CASSEGLAGGADTQYF
TRBJ2-1,TRBV14,CASSQFLAGGRGEQFF
TRBJ2-1,TRBV7-9,CASSRLLSSYNEQFF
TRBJ1-1,TRBV28,CASSLWDMNTEAFF
TRBJ2-5,TRBV5-1,CASQRPRSSGGGEAETQYF
TRBJ2-7,TRBV19,CASSMRQAYEQYF
TRBJ2-7,TRBV19,CASSDQQGILSEQYF
TRBJ1-4,TRBV30,CAWSSDSNEKLFF
TRBJ2-7,TRBV19,CASSIGLAVPYEQYF
TRBJ2-1,TRBV7-2,CASSQRTSSYNEQFF
TRBJ1-5,TRBV19,CASQTGGNQPQHF
TRBJ2-5,TRBV25-1,CASSDKRGETQYF
TRBJ2-7,TRBV14,CASSRSGGSYEQYF
TRBJ2-4,TRBV5-6,CASSFWTGRGNIQYF
TRBJ2-3,TRBV27,CASSFRTSGDSGYTQYF
NA,TRBV7-9,CASSSPASERSSYEQYF
TRBJ2-7,TRBV9,CASSGQGPEQYF
TRBJ2-3,TRBV9,CASSGSTSGNTRTQYF
TRBJ2-2,TRBV12-1,CASSFTTSGSNTGELFF